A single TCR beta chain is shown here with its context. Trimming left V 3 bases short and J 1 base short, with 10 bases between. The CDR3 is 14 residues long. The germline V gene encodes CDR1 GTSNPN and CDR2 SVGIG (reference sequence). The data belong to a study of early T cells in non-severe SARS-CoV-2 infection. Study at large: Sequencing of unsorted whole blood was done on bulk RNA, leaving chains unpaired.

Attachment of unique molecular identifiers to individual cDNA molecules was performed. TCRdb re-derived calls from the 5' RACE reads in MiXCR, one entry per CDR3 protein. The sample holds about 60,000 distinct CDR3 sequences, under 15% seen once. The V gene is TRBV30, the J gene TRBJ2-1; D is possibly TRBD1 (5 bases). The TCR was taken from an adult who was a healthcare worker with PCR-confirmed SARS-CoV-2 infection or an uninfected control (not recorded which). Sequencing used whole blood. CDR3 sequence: CAWRSKGSYNEQFF. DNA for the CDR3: TGTGCCTGGAGATCAAAGGGGTCCTACAATGAGCAGTTCTTC.